This is a list of T cell receptor beta chains from one sample in a study of cytomegalovirus exposure and HLA in healthy donors. Here immunoSEQ multiplex PCR was the method, and the copy in TCRdb shows in-frame clones only, minus some. The data show roughly 150,000 clones, roughly 75% seen once. The sequenced sample consisted of PBMCs. Source of these receptors: a man between 18 and 35 years old in good health and CMV-seropositive. Each CDR3 is given with its conserved first and last residue. The order of the fields is D gene, clone size, CDR3 length, V gene, J gene, CDR3 DNA, CDR3 protein. The D gene is left open where the match is weak. Not every row has a clone size; where given, it reads once, few, many or a size class.

d_call: .
clone_size: .
cdr3_length: 15
v_call: TRBV18
j_call: TRBJ1-3
cdr3_nt: TGTGCCAGCTACCCCTTAACGGTTTCGGGAAACACCATATATTTT
cdr3_aa: CASYPLTVSGNTIYF

d_call: TRBD2
clone_size: .
cdr3_length: 17
v_call: TRBV4-1
j_call: TRBJ2-1
cdr3_nt: TGCGCCAGCAGCCAAGGGAGCAGCGGGAGCTCCTACAATGAGCAGTTCTTC
cdr3_aa: CASSQGSSGSSYNEQFF

d_call: .
clone_size: once
cdr3_length: 13
v_call: TRBV27
j_call: TRBJ2-7
cdr3_nt: TGTGCCAGCAGTTTATCGCGGACTGTCGAGCAGTACTTC
cdr3_aa: CASSLSRTVEQYF

d_call: TRBD2
clone_size: .
cdr3_length: 16
v_call: TRBV7-9
j_call: TRBJ2-3
cdr3_nt: TGTGCCAGCAGCTCTTGGACTAGCGGGAAGGCAGATACGCAGTATTTT
cdr3_aa: CASSSWTSGKADTQYF

d_call: TRBD2
clone_size: .
cdr3_length: 16
v_call: TRBV11-2
j_call: TRBJ2-5
cdr3_nt: TGTGCCAGCAGCTTAGTGAGACTAGCGGGAGGAGAGACCCAGTACTTC
cdr3_aa: CASSLVRLAGGETQYF

d_call: TRBD1
clone_size: .
cdr3_length: 15
v_call: TRBV5-4
j_call: TRBJ2-1
cdr3_nt: TGTGCCAGCGGAACTTACCGACAGGGGGATAATGAGCAGTTCTTC
cdr3_aa: CASGTYRQGDNEQFF

d_call: .
clone_size: .
cdr3_length: 11
v_call: TRBV6-1
j_call: TRBJ2-4
cdr3_nt: TGTGCCAGCAGTGATAGAAACATTCAGTACTTC
cdr3_aa: CASSDRNIQYF

d_call: TRBD1
clone_size: once
cdr3_length: 19
v_call: TRBV5-1
j_call: TRBJ1-3
cdr3_nt: TGCGCCAGCAGCCCATGGGGACAGGGAGTTTCGGAATCTGGAAACACCATATATTTT
cdr3_aa: CASSPWGQGVSESGNTIYF

d_call: .
clone_size: .
cdr3_length: 15
v_call: TRBV5-4
j_call: TRBJ2-3
cdr3_nt: TGTGCCAGCAGCTTGGGAGACCCGGGGTCAGATACGCAGTATTTT
cdr3_aa: CASSLGDPGSDTQYF

d_call: TRBD1
clone_size: few
cdr3_length: 13
v_call: TRBV28
j_call: TRBJ1-2
cdr3_nt: TGTGCCAGCAGTTTGGACAGGGTCTATGGCTACACCTTC
cdr3_aa: CASSLDRVYGYTF

d_call: TRBD1
clone_size: few
cdr3_length: 14
v_call: TRBV28
j_call: TRBJ2-7
cdr3_nt: TGTGCCAGCAGTAGGGACAGGGTCTCCTACGAGCAGTACTTC
cdr3_aa: CASSRDRVSYEQYF

d_call: TRBD2
clone_size: .
cdr3_length: 17
v_call: TRBV27
j_call: TRBJ2-3
cdr3_nt: TGTGCCAGCAGTCCACTTTTAGCGGGAGGGGGGGCAGATACGCAGTATTTT
cdr3_aa: CASSPLLAGGGADTQYF

d_call: TRBD2
clone_size: .
cdr3_length: 12
v_call: TRBV30
j_call: TRBJ2-1
cdr3_nt: TGTGCCTTTAGCGGGAGTTACAATGAGCAGTTCTTC
cdr3_aa: CAFSGSYNEQFF

d_call: .
clone_size: .
cdr3_length: 15
v_call: TRBV15
j_call: TRBJ1-1
cdr3_nt: TGTGCCACCAGCAGAGATGACATATTGAACACTGAAGCTTTCTTT
cdr3_aa: CATSRDDILNTEAFF

d_call: .
clone_size: few
cdr3_length: 13
v_call: TRBV18
j_call: TRBJ1-1
cdr3_nt: TGTGCCAGCTCACCTACTCTGCCCCTTGAAGCTTTCTTT
cdr3_aa: CASSPTLPLEAFF